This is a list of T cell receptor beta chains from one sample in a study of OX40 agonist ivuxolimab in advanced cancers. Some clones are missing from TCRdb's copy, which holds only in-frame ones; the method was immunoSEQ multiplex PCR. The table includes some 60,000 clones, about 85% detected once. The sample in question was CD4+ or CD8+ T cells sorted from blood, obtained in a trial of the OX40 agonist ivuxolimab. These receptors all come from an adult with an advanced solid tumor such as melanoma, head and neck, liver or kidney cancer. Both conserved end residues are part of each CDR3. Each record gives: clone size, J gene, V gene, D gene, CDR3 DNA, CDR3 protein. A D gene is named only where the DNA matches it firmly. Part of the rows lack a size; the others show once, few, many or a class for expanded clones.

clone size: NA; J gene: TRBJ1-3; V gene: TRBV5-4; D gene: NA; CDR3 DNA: TGTGCCAGCAGCTTGGCAAACATCGAAGAGTCTGGAAACACCATATATTTT; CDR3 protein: CASSLANIEESGNTIYF
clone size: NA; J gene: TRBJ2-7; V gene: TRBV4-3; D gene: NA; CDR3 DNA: TGCGCCAGCAGCCAAACTTTCTACGAGCAGTACTTC; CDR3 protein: CASSQTFYEQYF
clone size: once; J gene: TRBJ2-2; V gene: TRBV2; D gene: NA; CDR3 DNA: TGTGCCAGCAGTGTGGGATCGAACACCGGGGAGCTGTTTTTT; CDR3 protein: CASSVGSNTGELFF
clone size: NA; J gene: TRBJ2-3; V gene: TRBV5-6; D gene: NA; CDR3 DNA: TGTGCCAGCAGCTCCTCGGACGCCCCAGGACGAGATACGCAGTATTTT; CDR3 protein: CASSSSDAPGRDTQYF
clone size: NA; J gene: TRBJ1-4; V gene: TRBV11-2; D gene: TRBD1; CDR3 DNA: TGTGCCAGCAGCCCCGGGACAGCCACTAATGAAAAACTGTTTTTT; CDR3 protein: CASSPGTATNEKLFF
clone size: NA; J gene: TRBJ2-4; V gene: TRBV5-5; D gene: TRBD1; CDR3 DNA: TGTGCCAGCAGCCTGGGGACAGGGCAGTTTCAGTACTTC; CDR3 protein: CASSLGTGQFQYF
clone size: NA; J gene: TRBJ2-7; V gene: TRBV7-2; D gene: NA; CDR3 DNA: TGTGCCAGCAGCTTATCGGGGGCAACCTACGAGCAGTACTTC; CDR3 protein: CASSLSGATYEQYF
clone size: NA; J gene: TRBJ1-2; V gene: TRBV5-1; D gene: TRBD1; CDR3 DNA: TGCGCCAGCAGCGCAGACAGGGGGGCGGTGCAGGGCTACACCTTC; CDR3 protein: CASSADRGAVQGYTF
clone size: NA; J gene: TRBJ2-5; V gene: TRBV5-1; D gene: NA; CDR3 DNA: TGCGCCAGCAGCTTGGAACAAGAGACCCAGTACTTC; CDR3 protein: CASSLEQETQYF
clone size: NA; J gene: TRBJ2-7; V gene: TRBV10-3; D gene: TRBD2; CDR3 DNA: TGTGCCATCAGTGGGTCGACGGCGGGGGACGAGCAGTACTTC; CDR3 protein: CAISGSTAGDEQYF
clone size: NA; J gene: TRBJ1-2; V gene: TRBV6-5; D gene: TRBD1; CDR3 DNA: TGTGCCAGCAGACCACAGGGGACTCGCGGCTACACCTTC; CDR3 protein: CASRPQGTRGYTF
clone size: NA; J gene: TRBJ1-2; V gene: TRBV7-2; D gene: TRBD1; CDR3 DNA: TGTGCCAGCAGCCCCTGGGACAGGGTAACTAACTATGGCTACACCTTC; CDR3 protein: CASSPWDRVTNYGYTF
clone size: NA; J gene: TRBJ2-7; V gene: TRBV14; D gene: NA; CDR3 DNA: TGTGCCAGCAGCCAAGGACAGCGAGCCTACGAGCAGTACTTC; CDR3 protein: CASSQGQRAYEQYF
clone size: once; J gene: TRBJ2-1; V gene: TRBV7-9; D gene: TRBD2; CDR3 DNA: TGTGCCAGCAGCTTAGGGACTAGCGGGGCCTCCTACAATGAGCAGTTCTTC; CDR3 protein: CASSLGTSGASYNEQFF
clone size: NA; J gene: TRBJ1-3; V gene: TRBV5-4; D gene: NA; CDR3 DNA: TGTGCCAGCACCACAGGAGGATCTGGAAACACCATATATTTT; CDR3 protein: CASTTGGSGNTIYF
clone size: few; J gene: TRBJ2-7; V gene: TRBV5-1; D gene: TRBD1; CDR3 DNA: TGCGCCAGCAGCGCGGACAGGATCTCCTACGAGCAGTACTTC; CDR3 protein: CASSADRISYEQYF
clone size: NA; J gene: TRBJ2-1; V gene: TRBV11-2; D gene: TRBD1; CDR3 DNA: TGTGCCAGCAGCCCGACAGGGGGTCTCGGTGAGCAGTTCTTC; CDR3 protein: CASSPTGGLGEQFF
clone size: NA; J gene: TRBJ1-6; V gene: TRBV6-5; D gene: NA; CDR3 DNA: TGTGCCAGCAGGGGCGGGAGTAATTCACCCCTCCACTTT; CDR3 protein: CASRGGSNSPLHF
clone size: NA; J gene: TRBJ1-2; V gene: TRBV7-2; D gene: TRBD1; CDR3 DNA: TGTGCCAGCAGCTTAGGGGCAGGGGGCGGCTATGGCTACACCTTC; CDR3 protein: CASSLGAGGGYGYTF
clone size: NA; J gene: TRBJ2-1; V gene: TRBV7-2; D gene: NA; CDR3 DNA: TGTGCCAGCAGCTTGGGACGGGGCAGGCATAATCAAAATGAGCAGTTCTTC; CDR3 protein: CASSLGRGRHNQNEQFF
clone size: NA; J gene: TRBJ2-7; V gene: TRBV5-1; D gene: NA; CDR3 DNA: TGCGCCAGCAGCTCCAGGGGGGTTGACTACGAGCAGTACTTC; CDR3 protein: CASSSRGVDYEQYF
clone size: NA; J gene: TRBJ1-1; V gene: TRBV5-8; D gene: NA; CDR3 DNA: TGTGCCAGCAGCTTGGGTCAGGGTCTATCTACGGCCATGAACACTGAAGCTTTCTTT; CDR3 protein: CASSLGQGLSTAMNTEAFF
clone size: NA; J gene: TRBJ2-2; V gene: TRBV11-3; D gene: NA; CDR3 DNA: TGTGCCAGCAGCCGGTCCTTCGGGGGACCCACCGGGGAGCTGTTTTTT; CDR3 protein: CASSRSFGGPTGELFF
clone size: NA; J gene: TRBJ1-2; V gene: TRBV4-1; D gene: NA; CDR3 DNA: TGCGCCAGCAGCCAATCTAGCCTAGCTAACTATGGCTACACCTTC; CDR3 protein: CASSQSSLANYGYTF
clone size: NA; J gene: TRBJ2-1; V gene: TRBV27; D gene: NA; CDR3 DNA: TGTGCCAGCAGGCCGGGATCCTACAATGAGCAGTTCTTC; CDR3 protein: CASRPGSYNEQFF
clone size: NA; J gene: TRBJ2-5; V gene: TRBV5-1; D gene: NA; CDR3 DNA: TGCGCCAGCAGCTTGGGAAAGGGCCCGGGGGACCAGTACTTC; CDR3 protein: CASSLGKGPGDQYF
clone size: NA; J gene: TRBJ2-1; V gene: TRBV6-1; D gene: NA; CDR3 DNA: TGTGCCAGCAGTGACGTGACTAGCTCCTACAATGAGCAGTTCTTC; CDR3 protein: CASSDVTSSYNEQFF
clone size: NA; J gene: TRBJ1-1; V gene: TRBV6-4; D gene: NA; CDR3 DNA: TGTGCCAGCAGCCCCTCTTTGAACACTGAAGCTTTCTTT; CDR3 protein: CASSPSLNTEAFF
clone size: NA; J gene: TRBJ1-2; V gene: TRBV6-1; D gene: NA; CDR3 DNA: TGTGCCAGCACTCTAGACGGCACCTATGGCTACACCTTC; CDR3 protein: CASTLDGTYGYTF
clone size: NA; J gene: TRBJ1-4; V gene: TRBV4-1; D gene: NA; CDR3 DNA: TGCGCCAGCAGCCAAGCATGGGGGAATGAAAAACTGTTTTTT; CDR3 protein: CASSQAWGNEKLFF
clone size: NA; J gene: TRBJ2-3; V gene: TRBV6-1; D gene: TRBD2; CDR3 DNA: TGTGCCAGCAGTGTAGCGGGGAGGTGGGGTACGCAGTATTTT; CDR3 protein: CASSVAGRWGTQYF
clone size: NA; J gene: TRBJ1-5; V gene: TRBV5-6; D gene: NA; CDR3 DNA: TGTGCCAGCAGCGCGGATCCGGGGCCGAATCAGCCCCAGCATTTT; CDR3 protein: CASSADPGPNQPQHF
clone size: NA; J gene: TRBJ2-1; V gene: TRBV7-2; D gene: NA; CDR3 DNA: TGTGCCAGCAGCTTTCGGGTAACCTACAATGAGCAGTTCTTC; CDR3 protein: CASSFRVTYNEQFF
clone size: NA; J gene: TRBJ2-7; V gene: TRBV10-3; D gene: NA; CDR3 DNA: TGTGCCATCTCGGATCCCGGGGCCCCGAACTACGAGCAGTACTTC; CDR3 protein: CAISDPGAPNYEQYF
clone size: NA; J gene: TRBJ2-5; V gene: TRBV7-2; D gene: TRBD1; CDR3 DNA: TGTGCCAGCAGCTCCCCGACAGGGCCAGAGACCCAGTACTTC; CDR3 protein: CASSSPTGPETQYF
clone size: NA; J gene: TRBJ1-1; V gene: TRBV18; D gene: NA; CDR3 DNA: TGTGCCAGCTCACCACAAAAGAGTCGTTACCCCAGGGGAACGAACACTGAAGCTTTCTTT; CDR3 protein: CASSPQKSRYPRGTNTEAFF
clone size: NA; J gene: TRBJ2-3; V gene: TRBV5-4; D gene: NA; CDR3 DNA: TGTGCCAGCAGCGCGCCACAGGGAGATACGCAGTATTTT; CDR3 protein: CASSAPQGDTQYF
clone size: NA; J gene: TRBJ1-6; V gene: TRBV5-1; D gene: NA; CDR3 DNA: TGCGCCAGCAGCTTAATAGGAGGGGAGAATTCACCCCTCCACTTT; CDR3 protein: CASSLIGGENSPLHF
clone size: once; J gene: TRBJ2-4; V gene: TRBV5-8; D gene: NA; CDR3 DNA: TGTGCCAGCAGCTCCGGACAGGGAGGGGACATTCAGTACTTC; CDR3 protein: CASSSGQGGDIQYF
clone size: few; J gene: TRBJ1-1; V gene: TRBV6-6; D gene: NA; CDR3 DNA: TGTGCCAGCGGCGTTGGATACACTGAAGCTTTCTTT; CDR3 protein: CASGVGYTEAFF
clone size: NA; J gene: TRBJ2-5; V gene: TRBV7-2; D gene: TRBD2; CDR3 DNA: TGTGCCAGCAGCCGGGGGGAGGGGGAGACCCAGTACTTC; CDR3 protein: CASSRGEGETQYF